Sequencing of this T cell receptor beta chain was carried out in a study of blood T cells in healthy people across ages. Study-wide results and limits: There were more naive CD4+ cells and higher diversity in long-lived donors than in aged donors.

Using a J-beta primer mix together with a sample-barcoded 5' primer, a second PCR was run for roughly 6 to 11 cycles. TCRdb independently ran MiXCR on the 5' RACE reads; one entry per CDR3 protein. The sample lists approximately 800,000 distinct CDR3 sequences; about 61% were seen once. V was pared by 1 base and J by 0 bases, with 3 bases of the junction left unmatched. The CDR3 is 16 residues long. CDR1 is MNHNS and CDR2 is SASEGT in the germline V gene. In regard to this clonotype: Its antigen is still unknown.

Sequencing was carried out using blood. The clonotype comes from a man aged 35 to 55 in good health. The chain combines TRBV6-1 with TRBJ2-4, with 7 bases aligning to TRBD2. The CDR3 DNA is TGTGCCAGCAGTGAAGGACTAGCTCTAGCCAAAAACATTCAGTACTTC. Protein sequence: CASSEGLALAKNIQYF.